These T cell receptor beta chains were read from a single sample in a study of blood T cell repertoires in COVID-19. The assay was immunoSEQ multiplex PCR, and TCRdb's table has in-frame clones only and misses some. The sample consists of about 440,000 clones, approximately 90% of them appearing once. The sequenced material came from peripheral blood. These receptors came from a woman aged 30 to 39 with acute or convalescent COVID-19. CDR3s include the opening cysteine and the closing phenylalanine or tryptophan. The D gene is left open where the match is weak. The size field is filled for only some rows; it gives once, few, many or a size class.

.	TRBV5-4	TRBJ1-6	TRBD1	15	CASSPSDRVGSPLHF	TGTGCCAGCAGCCCTTCGGACAGGGTCGGATCACCCCTCCACTTT
.	TRBV19	TRBJ2-7	.	15	CASSIRSYSGYEQYF	TGTGCCAGTAGTATCCGGTCCTACTCAGGCTACGAGCAGTACTTC
once	TRBV25-1	TRBJ2-5	TRBD2	16	CASSELASGFQETQYF	TGTGCCAGCAGTGAATTAGCTAGCGGATTCCAAGAGACCCAGTACTTC
.	TRBV7-2	TRBJ2-1	.	14	CASSLAGDKDEQFF	TGTGCCAGCAGCTTAGCGGGCGACAAGGATGAGCAGTTCTTC
.	TRBV25-1	TRBJ1-1	TRBD1	15	CASSPSRTGNTEAFF	TGTGCCAGCAGTCCGAGCAGGACAGGGAACACTGAAGCTTTCTTT
.	TRBV13	TRBJ2-3	TRBD1	14	CASTNRGTTDTQYF	TGTGCCAGCACCAACAGGGGGACCACAGATACGCAGTATTTT
.	TRBV6-1	TRBJ1-4	.	15	CASSELVGGNAKLFF	TGTGCCAGCAGTGAACTGGTCGGGGGGAATGCAAAACTGTTTTTT
.	TRBV18	TRBJ2-5	.	14	CASSLEQIQETQYF	TGTGCCAGCTCACTTGAACAGATCCAAGAGACCCAGTACTTC
.	TRBV4-1	TRBJ2-7	TRBD1	15	CASSQQTGPHYEQYF	TGCGCCAGCAGCCAACAGACAGGGCCACACTACGAGCAGTACTTC
.	TRBV19	TRBJ1-1	.	13	CASSPLTVSEAFF	TGTGCCAGTAGCCCCCTAACCGTGAGTGAAGCTTTCTTT
few	TRBV25-1	TRBJ1-6	TRBD1	14	CASSGQGFNSPLHF	TGTGCCAGCAGTGGACAGGGTTTTAATTCACCCCTCCACTTT
.	TRBV4-1	TRBJ2-4	.	13	CASSQGLGDIQYF	TGCGCCAGCAGCCAAGGTCTCGGGGACATTCAGTACTTC
once	TRBV19	TRBJ2-2	.	16	CASSVQTGGDSGELFF	TGTGCCAGTAGTGTTCAAACAGGGGGGGATTCCGGGGAGCTGTTTTTT
.	TRBV29-1	TRBJ2-3	.	15	CSVTGTHKNTDTQYF	TGCAGCGTGACCGGGACACATAAAAACACAGATACGCAGTATTTT
.	TRBV6-5	TRBJ1-5	.	13	CASIERSNQPQHF	TGTGCCAGCATAGAAAGAAGCAATCAGCCCCAGCATTTT
.	TRBV3-1/TRBV3-2	TRBJ2-1	TRBD2	14	CASSARGGRDEQFF	TGTGCCAGCAGCGCGCGGGGGGGGCGAGATGAGCAGTTCTTC
.	TRBV12-3/TRBV12-4	TRBJ1-1	.	13	CAGSSSQGTEAFF	TGTGCCGGCAGTTCATCGCAGGGCACTGAAGCTTTCTTT
.	TRBV18	TRBJ1-1	TRBD1	14	CASSPTGEDTEAFF	TGTGCCAGCTCACCGACAGGGGAGGACACTGAAGCTTTCTTT
.	TRBV4-2	TRBJ1-2	TRBD1	16	CASSQDLTGQGQGYTF	TGTGCCAGCAGCCAAGATCTTACCGGACAGGGACAAGGCTACACCTTC
.	TRBV2	TRBJ2-7	.	14	CASSVPGTRDEQYF	TGTGCCAGCAGTGTACCCGGGACACGGGACGAGCAGTACTTC
.	TRBV3-1/TRBV3-2	TRBJ2-7	TRBD2	14	CASSRLAGSYEQYF	TGTGCCAGCAGCCGACTAGCGGGCTCCTACGAGCAGTACTTC
.	TRBV4-1	TRBJ1-1	TRBD1	18	CASSQDLGQGVENTEAFF	TGCGCCAGCAGCCAAGATTTAGGACAGGGGGTTGAAAACACTGAAGCTTTCTTT
.	TRBV6-5	TRBJ1-2	.	14	CASSDPGTDYGYTF	TGTGCCAGCAGCGACCCCGGGACTGACTATGGCTACACCTTC
.	TRBV9	TRBJ2-1	TRBD2	17	CASSVGAGGSFYNEQFF	TGTGCCAGCAGCGTAGGAGCGGGGGGGTCCTTTTACAATGAGCAGTTCTTC
.	TRBV5-6	TRBJ1-6	TRBD1	16	CASSWTGTGQNSPLHF	TGTGCCAGCAGCTGGACCGGGACAGGGCAGAATTCACCCCTCCACTTT
.	TRBV6-5	TRBJ2-5	.	14	CASSYLASQETQYF	TGTGCCAGCAGTTACCTAGCCAGCCAAGAGACCCAGTACTTC
.	TRBV5-1	TRBJ1-6	.	15	CASSYHTGTDSPLHF	TGCGCCAGCAGCTACCATACAGGCACGGATTCACCCCTCCACTTT
.	TRBV19	TRBJ2-6	.	17	CASSIGIRGSGANVLTF	TGTGCCAGTAGTATAGGGATAAGGGGTTCTGGGGCCAACGTCCTGACTTTC
.	TRBV7-9	TRBJ2-3	TRBD2	18	CASSSLAGGLSFADTQYF	TGTGCCAGCAGCTCCCTAGCGGGGGGGCTTAGTTTCGCAGATACGCAGTATTTT
.	TRBV5-1	TRBJ2-3	TRBD2	18	CASSLGTSGGAGIDTQYF	TGCGCCAGCAGCCTCGGGACTAGCGGGGGGGCAGGTATAGATACGCAGTATTTT